The clone carrying this T cell receptor beta chain was observed at least ten times. Its specificity is unknown. The data derive from a study of T cells in Graves' hyperthyroidism and ophthalmopathy. Study summary: Peripheral blood was collected at initial diagnosis, before any treatment.

For the diagnoses, clinical symptoms, serum thyroxine and TRAb, thyroid ultrasound and orbital computed tomography were used. The CDR3 contains 14 residues. Trimming removed 6 bases at V and 2 bases at J, with 13 bases between. Germline values: CDR1 SGHTA, CDR2 FQGTGA. Study-wide points: Before onset, by a median of approximately 6.2 months, the model predicted ophthalmopathy. Most thyroid clonotypes that were expanded above 0.001 also turned up in blood.

The CDR3 regions of TCR beta were amplified from RNA transcripts. The HTBI primer set was used in a first-round RT-PCR of the TCR CDR3. TCRdb re-called the multiplex PCR reads with MiXCR, one entry per CDR3 protein. Found here are over 450,000 distinct CDR3 sequences, over 13% of them singletons; the top ten hold around a sixth. The source is a woman between 18 and 30 years old with Graves' hyperthyroidism. The specimen sequenced was blood. The rearrangement joins TRBV7-3 to TRBJ2-5, with a tentative D call TRBD2 (5 bases). CDR3 sequence reads: CASSTSLFQETQYF. The CDR3 DNA reads TGTGCCAGCAGTACTAGTCTCTTTCAAGAGACCCAGTACTTC.